What follows are 24 T cell receptor beta chains derived from one specimen sequenced in a study of vaccination effects on CD4 cells after COVID-19. ViraFEST expansion of antigen-specific CD4+ T cells with viral peptide pools preceded sequencing. Having been cultured for ten to eleven days, the cells underwent CD4+ T cell isolation. Either the BNT162b2 or mRNA-1273 vaccine was given to participants in two doses. Their antigens are not known. Produced via immunoSEQ multiplex PCR; TCRdb's table is partial and in-frame only. The sample includes under 80,000 clones, about 80% of them seen just once. The material was CD4+ T cells from PBMCs cultured with HCoV-OC43 spike peptides, obtained after COVID-19 vaccination. Sample subset: HCoV-OC43 spike overlapping peptide pool stimulation. The receptors derive from a human donor who received a COVID-19 vaccine.

The table lists this clone with a count of one. V is TRBV7-9 and J is TRBJ1-3; TRBD1 matches 8 bases. The V gene's germline CDR1 is SEHNR and CDR2 FQNEAQ (reference sequence). Unmatched junction bases numbered 3, after V lost 4 bases and J lost 4 bases. This CDR3 is 14 amino acids long. The CDR3 nucleotides read TGTGCCAGCAGCTACGACAGGGGCGGAAACACCATATATTTT. As protein: CASSYDRGGNTIYF.

The chain links TRBV5-1 to TRBJ1-2, with D uncertain. Germline CDR1 reads SGHRS; CDR2 reads YFSETQ. V was shortened by 3 bases and J by 7 bases, with 16 bases between the two germline ends. CDR3 length equals 14 residues. CDR3 residues: CASSSLGEYSGYTF. The CDR3 DNA sequence: TGCGCCAGCAGCTCCCTCGGAGAGTACAGTGGCTACACCTTC.

The rearrangement links TRBV7-2 to TRBJ2-2; weak D call: TRBD1 (5 bases). The germline CDR1 and CDR2 sequences are SGHTA and FQGNSA. V was cut by 0 bases and J by 6 bases, with 11 bases left in between. There are 15 residues in the CDR3. The CDR3 is CASSLAGAESGELFF. CDR3 coding DNA: TGTGCCAGCAGCTTAGCTGGGGCGGAATCCGGGGAGCTGTTTTTT.

V is TRBV5-6 and J is TRBJ1-1; TRBD1 is a possible D gene (6 bases). Germline CDR1 SGHDT, CDR2 YYEEEE. V lost 1 base to trimming and J lost 6 bases, with 13 bases between them. The CDR3 is 14 residues long. The CDR3 protein is CASSLRGTSAEAFF. Written as DNA, the CDR3 is TGTGCCAGCAGCTTGAGGGGGACCTCGGCTGAAGCTTTCTTT.

The rearrangement links TRBV5-8 to TRBJ2-7; 9 positions agree with TRBD1. The CDR3 loop spans 12 amino acids. V shed 4 bases, J shed 8 bases, and the junction held 4 bases outside the gene matches. Germline V gene data show CDR1 as SGHTS and CDR2 as YDEGEE. In nucleotides, the CDR3 is TGTGCCAGCAGCCCGGGGACAGGGCAGCAGTACGTC. It is translated as CASSPGTGQQYV.

The chain joins TRBV5-1 to TRBJ2-3, with 9 nucleotides matching TRBD2. CDR3 length: 17 residues. The germline CDR1 and CDR2 sequences are SGHRS and YFSETQ. V dropped 0 bases and J dropped 7; count of bases not matched to a gene: 12. The CDR3 reads CASSLGASGAIANTQYF. CDR3 nucleotides: TGCGCCAGCAGCTTGGGGGCTAGCGGGGCGATAGCAAATACGCAGTATTTT.

The rearrangement links TRBV5-1 to TRBJ1-3; tentatively, D is TRBD1 (5 bases). CDR3 length equals 14 residues. Trimming removed 2 bases from V and 7 bases from J, with 13 bases in between. The germline V gene has CDR1 SGHRS and CDR2 YFSETQ. CDR3 region: CASSFEGIRNTIYF. The CDR3 DNA follows: TGCGCCAGCAGCTTTGAGGGGATTAGGAACACCATATATTTT. Filled out from reference TRBV5-1 and TRBJ1-3, the complete variable domain reads KAGVTQTPRYLIKTRGQQVTLSCSPISGHRSVSWYQQTPGQGLQFLFEYFSETQRNKGNFPGRFSGRQFSNSRSEMNVSTLELGDSALYLCASSFEGIRNTIYFGEGSWLTVV.

The rearrangement uses TRBV2 and TRBJ2-3; TRBD2 matches 9 bases. V shed 4 bases and J 5 bases; nucleotides not matched to a gene: 10. CDR1 is SNHLY, CDR2 FYNNEI, per germline. The CDR3 runs to 16 residues. CDR3 nucleotides: TGTGCCAGCAGTGTGGAGACTAGCGGTTCCGGAGATACGCAGTATTTT. Translating it yields CASSVETSGSGDTQYF. Drawing the rest from reference TRBV2 and TRBJ2-3, the complete variable domain is EPEVTQTPSHQVTQMGQEVILRCVPISNHLYFYWYRQILGQKVEFLVSFYNNEISEKSEIFDDQFSVERPDGSNFTLKIRSTKLEDSAMYFCASSVETSGSGDTQYFGPGTRLTVL.

With regard to this clone: This sample includes further DNA sequences coding for the same CDR3. The chain links TRBV11-2 to TRBJ2-5; 12 positions agree with TRBD2. The CDR3 runs 14 residues. The germline V gene has CDR1 SGHAT and CDR2 FQNNGV. J lost 5 bases, V lost 5 bases, and 3 bases had no gene match. DNA for the CDR3: TGTGCCAGCAGCCCTAGCGGGGGGGAGGAGACCCAGTACTTC. Protein product: CASSPSGGEETQYF.

The chain recombines TRBV7-2 with TRBJ2-3; D unclear. The CDR3 contains 15 residues. CDR1 and CDR2 (germline): SGHTA, FQGNSA. Trimming cost V 5 bases and J 2 bases, with 14 bases left between them. The CDR3 DNA is TGTGCCAGCAGCGCCAATCCAAGATCCACAGATACGCAGTATTTT. Protein product: CASSANPRSTDTQYF.

This clone has just one count. This rearrangement joins TRBV14 to TRBJ1-2, with 8 nucleotides matching TRBD1. Trimming removed 4 bases from V and 5 bases from J; junction bases left unmatched: 9. Germline CDR1 is SGHDN and CDR2 is FVKESK. There are 15 residues in the CDR3. CDR3 coding DNA: TGTGCCAGCAGCCCATGGACAGGGTTATCGTATGGCTACACCTTC. It specifies CASSPWTGLSYGYTF.

CDR3 protein: CASSTPGQGSGYTF. CDR3 bases: TGTGCCAGCAGTACCCCGGGACAGGGAAGTGGCTACACCTTC. The chain is built from TRBV6-5 and TRBJ1-2; TRBD1 matches 9 bases. V gave up 5 bases and J gave up 7 bases; unmatched junction bases: 8. Looked up from germline, CDR1 is MNHEY and CDR2 is SVGAGI. The CDR3 runs 14 residues.

The CDR3 is CASSLAGPREKLFF. CDR3 nucleotides: TGTGCCAGCAGCTTAGCGGGCCCTAGGGAAAAACTGTTTTTT. V gene TRBV7-2 combines with J gene TRBJ1-4; the D is unclear. This CDR3 spans 14 amino acids. V shed 0 bases and J shed 8 bases, with 10 bases lying between them. Germline lookup yields CDR1 SGHTA and CDR2 FQGNSA.

The CDR3 DNA reads as TGTGCCAGCTCACAGTACCAAGAGACCCAGTACTTC. This encodes CASSQYQETQYF. The V call is TRBV18, the J call TRBJ2-5; no firm D call. CDR3 length: 12 amino acids. Germline values: CDR1 KGHSH, CDR2 LQKENI. With 4 bases removed from V and 0 bases from J, the gap between germline ends came to 3 bases.

This sequence joins TRBV20-1 and TRBJ1-2, with D possibly being TRBD1 (5 bases). The germline V gene encodes CDR1 DFQATT and CDR2 SNEGSKA (reference sequence). Trimming stripped 3 bases from V and 7 bases from J, with 15 bases between. The CDR3 spans 13 residues. CDR3 loop: CSASRWGAGGYTF. The CDR3 DNA reads TGCAGTGCTAGTAGGTGGGGCGCGGGTGGCTACACCTTC.

In nucleotides, the CDR3 is TGTGCCAGCAGCCCCGCCGGACGGACAGGGACAAGTAGCACCGGGGAGCTGTTTTTT. This codes for CASSPAGRTGTSSTGELFF. This chain links TRBV7-3 with TRBJ2-2; 8 positions agree with TRBD1. The V and J ends lost 5 bases and 4 bases, in that order; junction bases with no gene match: 18. This CDR3 has 19 amino acids. CDR1 is SGHTA and CDR2 is FQGTGA in the germline V gene.

The chain links TRBV3-1 (or the pseudogene TRBV3-2) to TRBJ1-1; D unresolved. Trimming pared 1 base from V and 11 bases from J, leaving 11 bases between. Germline V gene lookup returns CDR1 LGHDT and CDR2 YNNKEL (reference sequence). There are 12 residues in the CDR3. The CDR3 here is CASSQADASAFF. Here the CDR3 DNA reads TGTGCCAGCAGCCAAGCAGACGCTTCGGCTTTCTTT.

V and J are TRBV28 and TRBJ2-3, with TRBD1 matching 8 bases. This CDR3 is built from 15 residues. J was trimmed by 4 bases and V by 5 bases; bases with no gene match: 8. The germline V gene has CDR1 MDHEN and CDR2 SYDVKM. The CDR3 DNA reads TGTGCCAGCAGTCTTAGGACAGGGCACCCAGATACGCAGTATTTT. It encodes CASSLRTGHPDTQYF.

V and J are TRBV5-6 and TRBJ2-4, with 7 bases fitting TRBD1. CDR1 is SGHDT and CDR2 is YYEEEE in the germline V gene. The CDR3 extends over 16 amino acids. V shed 3 bases, J shed 6 bases, and the junction held 12 bases outside the gene matches. DNA for the CDR3: TGTGCCAGCAGCTCGAAAACAGGGGCTAGGAGAAACATTCAGTACTTC. This sequence encodes CASSSKTGARRNIQYF.

As DNA, the CDR3 is TGTGCCAGCAGCTTGGACGGACTGACCCAAGAGACCCAGTACTTC. Amino acids: CASSLDGLTQETQYF. The chain is built from TRBV5-5 and TRBJ2-5; tentative D call: TRBD2 (5 bases). Germline CDR1 and CDR2: SGHKS and YYEKEE (reference sequence). Trimming removed 0 bases from V and 1 base from J, with 10 bases in between. This CDR3 is built from 15 residues.

This clone was seen a handful of times. The chain uses TRBV5-6 and TRBJ2-2; no definite D call. CDR1 and CDR2 from the germline V gene are SGHDT and YYEEEE. Between the trimmed V and J ends, which lost 2 bases and 0 bases, there was a span of 11 bases. The CDR3 loop spans 16 amino acids. The CDR3 DNA is TGTGCCAGCAGCTTACGGCCCGGCGCGAACACCGGGGAGCTGTTTTTT. This encodes CASSLRPGANTGELFF.

This clone was detected only once. V usage is TRBV7-2 and J usage is TRBJ1-2, with D hard to call. With 0 bases removed from V and 8 bases from J, the gap between germline ends came to 13 bases. Germline V gives CDR1 SGHTA, CDR2 FQGNSA. The CDR3 sequence is 14 residues long. As DNA, the CDR3 is TGTGCCAGCAGCTTAGCAAGAGCAGGCGAAGGCTACACCTTC. Translating gives CASSLARAGEGYTF.

The rearrangement uses TRBV2 and TRBJ1-6; D uncertain. Germline V gene sequence: CDR1 SNHLY, CDR2 FYNNEI. The length of the CDR3 is 17 residues. Trimming left V 5 bases short and J 0 bases short, with 14 bases between. The CDR3 sequence: CASSSGRPSSYNSPLHF. The CDR3 nucleotides read TGTGCCAGCAGTTCCGGACGGCCGAGCTCCTATAATTCACCCCTCCACTTT.

This chain links TRBV6-5 with TRBJ2-1, with D perhaps matching TRBD1 or TRBD2 (5 bases each). The germline CDR1 and CDR2 sequences are MNHEY and SVGAGI. Trimming cost V 7 bases and J 7 bases, with 14 bases left between them. CDR3 length: 13 amino acids. The CDR3 here is CASKGPPINEQFF. Here the CDR3 DNA reads TGTGCCAGCAAGGGACCCCCGATAAATGAGCAGTTCTTC.